The entry below describes one TCR beta chain. These data are taken from a study of blood T cell repertoires in COVID-19. TCRdb keeps only in-frame clones here, not all; method: immunoSEQ multiplex PCR. The sample shows fewer than 300,000 clones, roughly 88% of them seen only once. The CDR3 loop spans 13 amino acids. With V trimmed by 5 bases and J by 6 bases, 6 bases remained unmatched. CDR1 is SGHAT, CDR2 FQNNGV, per germline. The rearrangement joins TRBV11-2 to TRBJ2-5; 7 positions agree with TRBD2. The TCR originated in a woman aged 25 to 39 with acute or convalescent COVID-19. Sequencing was performed on peripheral blood. DNA of the CDR3: TGTGCCAGCAGCCAAGGACTAGGACAGACCCAGTACTTC. As protein: CASSQGLGQTQYF.